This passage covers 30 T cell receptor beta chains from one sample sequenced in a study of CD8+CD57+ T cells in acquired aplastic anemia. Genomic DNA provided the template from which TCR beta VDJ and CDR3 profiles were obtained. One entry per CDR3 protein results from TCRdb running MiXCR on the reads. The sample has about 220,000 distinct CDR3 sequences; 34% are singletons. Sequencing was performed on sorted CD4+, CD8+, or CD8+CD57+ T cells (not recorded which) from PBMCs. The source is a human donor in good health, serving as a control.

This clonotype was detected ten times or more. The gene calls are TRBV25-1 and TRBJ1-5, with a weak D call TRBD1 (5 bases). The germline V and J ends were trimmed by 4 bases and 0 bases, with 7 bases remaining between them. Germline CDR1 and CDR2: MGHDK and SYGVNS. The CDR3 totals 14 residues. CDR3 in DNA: TGTGCCAGCAGTGGGACACTTAGCAATCAGCCCCAGCATTTT. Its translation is CASSGTLSNQPQHF.

The CDR3 nucleotides read TGTGCCAGTAGTATAGATCTGGGGGTTAATTCACCCCTCCACTTT. Protein: CASSIDLGVNSPLHF. The chain has TRBV19 and TRBJ1-6; the D gene is possibly TRBD1 (5 bases). The V end lost 0 bases, the J end lost 6 bases, and 9 bases lay between the germline ends. Germline V lookup: CDR1 LNHDA, CDR2 SQIVND (reference sequence). This CDR3 has 15 amino acids.

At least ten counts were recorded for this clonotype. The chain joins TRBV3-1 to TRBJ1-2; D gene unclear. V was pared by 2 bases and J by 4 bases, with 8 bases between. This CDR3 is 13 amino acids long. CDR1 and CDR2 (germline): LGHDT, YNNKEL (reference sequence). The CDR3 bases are TGTGCCAGCAGCCAACGCCGCTCCTATGGCTACACCTTC. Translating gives CASSQRRSYGYTF. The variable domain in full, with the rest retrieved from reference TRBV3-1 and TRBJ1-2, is DTAVSQTPKYLVTQMGNDKSIKCEQNLGHDTMYWYKQDSKKFLKIMFSYNNKELIINETVPNRFSPKSPDKAHLNLHINSLELGDSAVYFCASSQRRSYGYTFGSGTRLTVV.

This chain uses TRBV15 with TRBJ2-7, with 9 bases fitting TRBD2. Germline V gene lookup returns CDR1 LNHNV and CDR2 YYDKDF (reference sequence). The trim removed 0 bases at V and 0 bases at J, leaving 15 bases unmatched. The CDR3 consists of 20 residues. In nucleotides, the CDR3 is TGTGCCACCAGCAGAGAGCCGGGACTAGCTCCACTAACGGCCTCCTACGAGCAGTACTTC. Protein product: CATSREPGLAPLTASYEQYF.

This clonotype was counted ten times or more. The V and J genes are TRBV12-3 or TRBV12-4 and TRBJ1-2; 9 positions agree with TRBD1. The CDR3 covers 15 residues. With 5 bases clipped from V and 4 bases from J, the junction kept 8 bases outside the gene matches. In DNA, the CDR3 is TGTGCCAGCAGTCCCGGGACAGGGATCCCCTATGGCTACACCTTC. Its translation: CASSPGTGIPYGYTF.

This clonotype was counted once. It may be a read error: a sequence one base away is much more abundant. The CDR3 sequence is CASSTVGNMQYF. CDR3 nucleotide sequence: TGTGCCAGCAGCACAGTTGGAAACATGCAGTACTTC. The rearrangement uses TRBV7-2 and TRBJ2-4; no clear D. The CDR3 runs to 12 residues. Per the germline V gene, CDR1 is SGHTA and CDR2 is FQGNSA. The whole variable domain, remainder taken from reference TRBV7-2 and TRBJ2-4, is GAGVSQSPSNKVTEKGKDVELRCDPISGHTALYWYRQSLGQGLEFLIYFQGNSAPDKSGLPSDRFSAERTGGSVSTLTIQRTQQEDSAVYLCASSTVGNMQYFGAGTRLSVL.

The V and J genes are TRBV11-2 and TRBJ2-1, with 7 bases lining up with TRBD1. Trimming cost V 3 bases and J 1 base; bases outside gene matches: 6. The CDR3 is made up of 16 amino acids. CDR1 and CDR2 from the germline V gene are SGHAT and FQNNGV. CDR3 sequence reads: CASSFGTALSYNEQFF. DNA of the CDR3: TGTGCCAGCAGCTTTGGGACAGCTTTGTCCTACAATGAGCAGTTCTTC.

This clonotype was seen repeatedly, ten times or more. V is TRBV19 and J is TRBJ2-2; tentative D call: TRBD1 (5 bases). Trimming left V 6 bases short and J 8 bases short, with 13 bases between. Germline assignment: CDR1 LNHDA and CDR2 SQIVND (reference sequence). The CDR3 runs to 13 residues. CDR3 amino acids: CASSPQGPGELFF. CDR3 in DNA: TGTGCCAGTAGCCCGCAGGGCCCGGGGGAGCTGTTTTTT.

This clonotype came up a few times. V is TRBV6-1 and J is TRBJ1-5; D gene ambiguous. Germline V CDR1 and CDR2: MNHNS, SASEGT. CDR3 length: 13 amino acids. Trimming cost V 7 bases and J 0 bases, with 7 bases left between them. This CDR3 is CASTLHSNQPQHF. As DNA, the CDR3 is TGTGCCAGCACCCTTCATAGCAATCAGCCCCAGCATTTT.

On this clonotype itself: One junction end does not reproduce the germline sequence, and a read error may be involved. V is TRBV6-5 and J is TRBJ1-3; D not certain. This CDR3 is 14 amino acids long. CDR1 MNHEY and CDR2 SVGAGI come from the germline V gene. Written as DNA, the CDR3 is TGTGCCGGCAGTTACTCGAACTCTGGAAACACCATATATTTT. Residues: CAGSYSNSGNTIYF.

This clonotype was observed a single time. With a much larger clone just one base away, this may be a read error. CDR3 nucleotide sequence: TGTGCCAACAGCTTTGCCATGAACACTGAAGCTTTCTTT. Encoded protein: CANSFAMNTEAFF. The chain joins TRBV5-5 to TRBJ1-1, with D uncertain. The germline V gene has CDR1 SGHKS and CDR2 YYEKEE (reference sequence). CDR3 length: 13 amino acids.

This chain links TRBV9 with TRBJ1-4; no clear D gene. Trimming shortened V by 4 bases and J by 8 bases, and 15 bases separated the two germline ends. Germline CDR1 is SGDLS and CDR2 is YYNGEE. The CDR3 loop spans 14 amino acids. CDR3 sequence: CASSPGSYGEKLFF. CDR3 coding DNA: TGTGCCAGCAGCCCTGGTTCGTATGGCGAAAAACTGTTTTTT.

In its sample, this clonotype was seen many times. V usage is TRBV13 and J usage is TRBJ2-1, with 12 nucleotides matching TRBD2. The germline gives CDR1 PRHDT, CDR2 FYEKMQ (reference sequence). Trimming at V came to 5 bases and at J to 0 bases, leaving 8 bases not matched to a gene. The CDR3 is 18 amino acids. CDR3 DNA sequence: TGTGCCAGCAGCCCGACTAGCGGGGGCCGCTTCTCCTACAATGAGCAGTTCTTC. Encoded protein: CASSPTSGGRFSYNEQFF.

DNA of the CDR3: TGTGCCAGCAGCTCACGACCTGGCGGGCAGAGCTCCTACGAGCAGTACTTC. Its translation is CASSSRPGGQSSYEQYF. This chain joins TRBV11-1 and TRBJ2-7; weak D call: TRBD2 (5 bases). The germline V gene has CDR1 SGHAT and CDR2 FQDESV (reference sequence). V shed 4 bases and J shed 0 bases, with 19 bases lying between them. The length of the CDR3 is 17 residues.

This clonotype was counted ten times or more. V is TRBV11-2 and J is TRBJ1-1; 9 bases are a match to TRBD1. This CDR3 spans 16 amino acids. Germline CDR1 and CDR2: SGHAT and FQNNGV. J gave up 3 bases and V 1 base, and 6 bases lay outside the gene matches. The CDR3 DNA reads TGTGCCAGCAGCTTAGGGTGGGACAGGGTTCACACTGAAGCTTTCTTT. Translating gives CASSLGWDRVHTEAFF.

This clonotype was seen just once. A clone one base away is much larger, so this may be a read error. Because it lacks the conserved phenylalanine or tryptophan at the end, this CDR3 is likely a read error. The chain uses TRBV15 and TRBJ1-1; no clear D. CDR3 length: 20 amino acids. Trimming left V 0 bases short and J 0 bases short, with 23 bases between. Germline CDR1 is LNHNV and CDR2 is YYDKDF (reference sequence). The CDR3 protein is CATSRDRRSSPRLMNTEAFL. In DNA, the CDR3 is TGTGCCACCAGCAGAGACCGACGGAGCTCTCCCCGCCTTATGAACACTGAAGCTTTCCTT.

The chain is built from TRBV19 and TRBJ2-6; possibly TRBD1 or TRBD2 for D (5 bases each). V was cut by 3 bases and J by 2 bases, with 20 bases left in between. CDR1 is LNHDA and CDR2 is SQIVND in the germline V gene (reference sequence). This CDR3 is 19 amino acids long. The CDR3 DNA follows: TGTGCCAGTAGTATGGGGGTTTGGACCGGTCCCCCTGGGGCCAACGTCCTGACTTTC. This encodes CASSMGVWTGPPGANVLTF.

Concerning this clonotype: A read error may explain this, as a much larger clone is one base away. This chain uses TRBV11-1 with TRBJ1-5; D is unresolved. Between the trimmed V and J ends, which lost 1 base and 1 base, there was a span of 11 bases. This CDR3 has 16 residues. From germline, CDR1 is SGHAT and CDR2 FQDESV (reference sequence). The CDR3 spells CASSLERVRSNQPQHF. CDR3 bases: TGTGCCAGCAGCTTAGAGAGGGTACGGAGCAATCAGCCCCAGCATTTT. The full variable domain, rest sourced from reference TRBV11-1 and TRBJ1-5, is EAEVAQSPRYKITEKSQAVAFWCDPISGHATLYWYRQILGQGPELLVQFQDESVVDDSQLPKDRFSAERLKGVDSTLKIQPAELGDSAMYLCASSLERVRSNQPQHFGDGTRLSIL.

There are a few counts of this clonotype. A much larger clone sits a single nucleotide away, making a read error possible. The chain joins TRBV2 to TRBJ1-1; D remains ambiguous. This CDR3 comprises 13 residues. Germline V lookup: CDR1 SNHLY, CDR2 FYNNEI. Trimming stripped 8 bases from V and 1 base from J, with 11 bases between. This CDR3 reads CASGIQTNTEAFF. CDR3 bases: TGTGCCAGCGGAATACAAACGAACACTGAAGCTTTCTTT.

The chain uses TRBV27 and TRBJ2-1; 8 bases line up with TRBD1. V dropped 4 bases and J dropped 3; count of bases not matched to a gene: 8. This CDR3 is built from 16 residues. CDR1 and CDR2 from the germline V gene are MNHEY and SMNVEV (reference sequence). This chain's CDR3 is CASSWAGGTVYNEQFF. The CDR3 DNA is TGTGCCAGCAGTTGGGCAGGGGGCACCGTCTACAATGAGCAGTTCTTC.

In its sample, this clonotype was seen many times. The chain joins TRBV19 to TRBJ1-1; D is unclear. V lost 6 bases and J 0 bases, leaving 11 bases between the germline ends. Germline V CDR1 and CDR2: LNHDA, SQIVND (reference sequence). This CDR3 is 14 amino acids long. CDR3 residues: CASSTVFLNTEAFF. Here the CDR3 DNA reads TGTGCCAGTAGCACAGTGTTTTTGAACACTGAAGCTTTCTTT.

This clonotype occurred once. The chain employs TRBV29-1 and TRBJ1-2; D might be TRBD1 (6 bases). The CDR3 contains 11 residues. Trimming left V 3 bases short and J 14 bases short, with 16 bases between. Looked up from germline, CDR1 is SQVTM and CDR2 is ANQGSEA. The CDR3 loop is CSVETGLVWTF. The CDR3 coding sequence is TGCAGCGTTGAGACAGGCCTCGTTTGGACCTTC.

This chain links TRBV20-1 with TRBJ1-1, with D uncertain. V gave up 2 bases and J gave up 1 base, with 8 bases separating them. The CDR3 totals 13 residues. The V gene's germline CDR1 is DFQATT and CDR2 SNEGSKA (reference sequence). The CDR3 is CSARPHTNTEAFF. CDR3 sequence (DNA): TGCAGTGCTAGACCCCACACGAACACTGAAGCTTTCTTT.

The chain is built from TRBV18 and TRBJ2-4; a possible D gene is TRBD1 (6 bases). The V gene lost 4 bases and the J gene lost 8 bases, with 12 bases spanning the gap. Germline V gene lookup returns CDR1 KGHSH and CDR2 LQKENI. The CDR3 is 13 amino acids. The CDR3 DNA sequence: TGTGCCAGCTCACAGGGGGTCGTGGACATTCAGTACTTC. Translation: CASSQGVVDIQYF.

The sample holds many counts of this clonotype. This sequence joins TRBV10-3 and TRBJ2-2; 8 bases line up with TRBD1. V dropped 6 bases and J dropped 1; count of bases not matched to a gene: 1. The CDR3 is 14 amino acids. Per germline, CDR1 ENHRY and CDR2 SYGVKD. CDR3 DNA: TGTGCCATCAGCGGGACAGGGAACACCGGGGAGCTGTTTTTT. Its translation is CAISGTGNTGELFF.

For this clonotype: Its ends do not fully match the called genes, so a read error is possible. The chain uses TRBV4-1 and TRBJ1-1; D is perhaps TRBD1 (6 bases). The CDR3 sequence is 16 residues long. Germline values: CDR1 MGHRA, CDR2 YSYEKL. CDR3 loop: CASSRGQPDMNTEAFF. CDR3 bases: TGTGCCAGCAGCCGAGGACAGCCCGATATGAACACTGAAGCTTTCTTT.

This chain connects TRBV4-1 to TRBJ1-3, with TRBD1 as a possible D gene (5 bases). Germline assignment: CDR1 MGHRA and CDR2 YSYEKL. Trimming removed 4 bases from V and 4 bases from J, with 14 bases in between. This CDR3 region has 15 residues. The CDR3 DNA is TGCGCCAGCAGCCTCCGACAGCTAAAGGGAAACACCATATATTTT. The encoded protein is CASSLRQLKGNTIYF.

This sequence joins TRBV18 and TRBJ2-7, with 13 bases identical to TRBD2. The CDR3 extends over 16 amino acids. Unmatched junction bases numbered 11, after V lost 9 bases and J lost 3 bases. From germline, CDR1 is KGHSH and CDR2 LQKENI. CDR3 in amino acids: CASIDQRTSGSYEQYF. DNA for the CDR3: TGTGCCAGTATAGACCAAAGGACTAGCGGGAGCTACGAGCAGTACTTC. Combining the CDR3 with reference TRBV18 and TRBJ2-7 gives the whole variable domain NAGVMQNPRHLVRRRGQEARLRCSPMKGHSHVYWYRQLPEEGLKFMVYLQKENIIDESGMPKERFSAEFPKEGPSILRIQQVVRGDSAAYFCASIDQRTSGSYEQYFGPGTRLTVT.

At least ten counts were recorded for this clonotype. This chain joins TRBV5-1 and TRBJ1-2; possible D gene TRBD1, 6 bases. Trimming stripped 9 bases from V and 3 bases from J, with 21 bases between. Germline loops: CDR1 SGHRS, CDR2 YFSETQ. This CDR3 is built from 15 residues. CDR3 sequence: CATRPLDSWDYGYTF. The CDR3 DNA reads TGCGCCACCCGACCCTTGGACAGTTGGGACTATGGCTACACCTTC.

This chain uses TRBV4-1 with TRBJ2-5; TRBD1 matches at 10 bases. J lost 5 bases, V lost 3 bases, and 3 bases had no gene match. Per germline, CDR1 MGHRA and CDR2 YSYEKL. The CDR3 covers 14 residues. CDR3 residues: CASSHRQGAETQYF. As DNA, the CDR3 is TGCGCCAGCAGCCATCGACAGGGGGCCGAGACCCAGTACTTC.